The rows below give T cell receptor beta chains drawn from one sample of a study of Graves' ophthalmopathy and Graves' hyperthyroidism. Each CDR3 protein is one row after TCRdb ran MiXCR on the multiplex PCR reads. The repertoire has fewer than 400,000 distinct CDR3 sequences, 15% to 20% of them found once; the top ten carry 1.6%. The sequenced material came from peripheral blood. The receptors come from a woman aged 18 to 35 with Graves' ophthalmopathy. Both conserved end residues are trimmed from each CDR3. Size is omitted from some rows. Given values are once, few, many or a class for expanded clones.

few,TRBV7-8,TRBJ2-7,ASSLLRGSYEQY
.,TRBV4-2,TRBJ2-7,ASSQGVFNEQY
many,TRBV11-2,TRBJ1-1,ASSFSRTDMNTEAF
.,TRBV7-2,TRBJ2-5,ASSFNLKETQY
.,TRBV6-1,TRBJ1-2,ASGDRTNYGYT
.,TRBV7-3,TRBJ2-5,ASSFGLEETQY
many,TRBV10-1,TRBJ2-7,AGFTDRLS
many,TRBV11-1,TRBJ2-7,ASSLATGGLNYEQY
many,TRBV6-1,TRBJ1-5,ASSGWEQPQH
.,TRBV18,TRBJ1-5,ASSPNQGASTGQPQH
.,TRBV11-2,TRBJ2-7,ASSSTGTGGIYEQY
many,TRBV6-2/TRBV6-3,TRBJ1-5,ASSTDGLNQPQH
many,TRBV6-1,TRBJ2-5,ASTITQETQY
many,TRBV12-3/TRBV12-4,TRBJ2-7,ASRGNEQY
many,TRBV27,TRBJ1-1,ASSLSWGRDTEAF
many,TRBV6-2/TRBV6-3,TRBJ2-7,ASSFSLRYEQY
many,TRBV7-2,TRBJ2-7,ASSIAPGTSGRMGEQY
few,TRBV30,TRBJ1-5,AEGGSDQPQH
many,TRBV29-1,TRBJ2-2,SALKGTSNTGELF
many,TRBV4-3,TRBJ2-5,ASSPGQVETQY
many,TRBV14,TRBJ2-3,ASRGRGQDTQY
.,TRBV6-1,TRBJ2-5,ASRRLWEGETQY
many,TRBV4-1,TRBJ2-7,ASSQWTSGSSLSYEQY
many,TRBV7-3,TRBJ2-2,ASSPRGSNTGELF
many,TRBV2,TRBJ1-6,ASSDSSGLTPLH
many,TRBV7-3,TRBJ2-7,ASSSSGRAYEQY
many,TRBV6-2/TRBV6-3,TRBJ2-3,ASKEPTDTQY
.,TRBV6-7,TRBJ2-1,ASSAAGPVSDEQF
many,TRBV29-1,TRBJ1-1,SGTGQGRDTEAF
many,TRBV7-2,TRBJ2-7,ASSLESSSGQY
many,TRBV7-6,TRBJ1-2,ASRPVQGYGYT
many,TRBV7-9,TRBJ2-5,ASSFGLAGAGSQY
many,TRBV28,TRBJ1-5,ASSSPSQPQH
many,TRBV6-2/TRBV6-3,TRBJ2-5,ASSYSGTSGEETQY
.,TRBV20-1,TRBJ2-4,SARDRTSGLAKNIQY
many,TRBV29-1,TRBJ2-7,SVVMDQQY
many,TRBV6-1,TRBJ1-1,ASSEGPTGNTEAF
many,TRBV5-1,TRBJ2-7,ASSLVSGAHEQY
many,TRBV20-1,TRBJ1-5,SAPDRGHQPQH
many,TRBV18,TRBJ2-2,ASSPARGGANTGELF
many,TRBV6-2/TRBV6-3,TRBJ1-3,ASSYSQGAGSWGNTIY
many,TRBV7-8,TRBJ1-3,ASSLSLGSGNTIY
many,TRBV28,TRBJ1-5,ASSPTGQGRNSNQPQH
few,TRBV13,TRBJ2-2,ASSFGGRGNTGELF
many,TRBV19,TRBJ1-1,ASSMSSGVAEAF
many,TRBV24-1,TRBJ2-7,ATSEEYSSYEQY
many,TRBV11-2,TRBJ1-1,ASSLNPGVGTEAF
.,TRBV2,TRBJ2-7,ASSGTGWDEQY
many,TRBV4-3,TRBJ1-5,ASSPRRTGDQPQH